One and the same sample provided the 11 T cell receptor beta chains below, sequenced in a study of response to subunit inactivated influenza vaccine. MiXCR, applied by TCRdb to the RT-PCR reads, yields one record per CDR3 protein. The profile covers 600,000 to 850,000 distinct CDR3 sequences, with about 14% appearing a single time and 7.5% to 8% taken by the ten largest. The starting material was PBMCs from blood, obtained around 14 days before vaccination. Every receptor here comes from a man aged 50 or older who received an inactivated influenza vaccine.

The rearrangement links TRBV5-1 to TRBJ1-1, with TRBD1 matching 7 bases. Germline values: CDR1 SGHRS, CDR2 YFSETQ. The CDR3 runs to 13 residues. J was trimmed by 7 bases and V by 0 bases; bases with no gene match: 3. The CDR3 here is CASSLERGLEAFF. CDR3 in DNA: TGCGCCAGCAGCTTGGAAAGGGGGCTTGAAGCTTTCTTT.

This clonotype was detected only a few times. The genes are TRBV12-3 or TRBV12-4 and TRBJ2-2; either TRBD1 or TRBD2 may supply D (5 bases each). CDR3 length: 16 residues. Trimming left V 6 bases short and J 4 bases short, with 18 bases between. The CDR3: CASSIYGGASTGELFF. In DNA, the CDR3 is TGTGCCAGCAGCATCTATGGGGGAGCGAGCACCGGGGAGCTGTTTTTT.

This clonotype was seen only a few times. V usage is TRBV20-1 and J usage is TRBJ2-5, with D perhaps given as TRBD1 or TRBD2 (5 bases each). The length of the CDR3 is 13 residues. Looked up from germline, CDR1 is DFQATT and CDR2 is SNEGSKA (reference sequence). V lost 6 bases to trimming and J lost 1 base, with 12 bases between them. CDR3 amino acids: CSAIGDRQETQYF. DNA for the CDR3: TGCAGTGCAATTGGGGACCGCCAAGAGACCCAGTACTTC.

In this sample, this clonotype turned up a few times. This chain links TRBV3-1 with TRBJ1-4, with a weak D call TRBD1 (5 bases). V lost 2 bases and J lost 5, with 9 bases in between. CDR3 size: 14 residues. Looked up from germline, CDR1 is LGHDT and CDR2 is YNNKEL (reference sequence). The CDR3 DNA sequence: TGTGCCAGCAGCCAACGGGGCTTCAATGAAAAACTGTTTTTT. As protein: CASSQRGFNEKLFF.

Only one count was recorded for this clonotype. At one of its ends the junction is not consistent with the germline gene, which may arise from a read error. V gene TRBV7-9 combines with J gene TRBJ1-2; 10 nucleotides agree with TRBD1. The germline CDR1 and CDR2 sequences are SEHNR and FQNEAQ (reference sequence). There are 16 residues in the CDR3. CDR3 in amino acids: CASSLGQGRPNYCYTF. The CDR3 nucleotides are TGTGCCAGCAGCCTGGGACAGGGGAGGCCTAACTATTGCTACACCTTC.

This clonotype was seen a handful of times. The chain couples TRBV5-5 to TRBJ1-2, with D tentatively TRBD1 (5 bases). The V gene lost 0 bases and the J gene lost 2 bases, with 11 bases spanning the gap. Germline V gene lookup returns CDR1 SGHKS and CDR2 YYEKEE (reference sequence). This CDR3 comprises 15 residues. CDR3 residues: CASSLAGGYNYGYTF. CDR3 coding DNA: TGTGCCAGCAGCTTGGCCGGGGGTTACAACTATGGCTACACCTTC.

The genes are TRBV7-9 and TRBJ1-1; D call uncertain. Germline V gene lookup returns CDR1 SEHNR and CDR2 FQNEAQ (reference sequence). There are 12 residues in the CDR3. Trimming left V 3 bases short and J 7 bases short, with 9 bases between. The CDR3 region has the DNA TGTGCCAGCAGCTTTCAGACAATTGAAGCTTTCTTT. Protein product: CASSFQTIEAFF.

The chain combines TRBV3-1 with TRBJ2-5; no clear D gene. Trimming cost V 1 base and J 1 base, with 7 bases left between them. Germline CDR1 reads LGHDT; CDR2 reads YNNKEL (reference sequence). The CDR3 contains 14 residues. This chain's CDR3 is CASSQATRQETQYF. CDR3 DNA sequence: TGTGCCAGCAGCCAAGCGACTCGCCAAGAGACCCAGTACTTC.

This clonotype was seen ten or more times. This chain uses TRBV7-9 with TRBJ2-7; D not resolved. Germline-derived CDR1 and CDR2 are SEHNR and FQNEAQ (reference sequence). The CDR3 is 12 amino acids. Between the trimmed V and J ends, which lost 1 base and 2 bases, there was a span of 3 bases. The CDR3 nucleotides are TGTGCCAGCAGCTTAGAGGCCTACGAGCAGTACTTC. Protein: CASSLEAYEQYF. The whole variable domain, filled in from reference TRBV7-9 and TRBJ2-7, reads DTGVSQNPRHKITKRGQNVTFRCDPISEHNRLYWYRQTLGQGPEFLTYFQNEAQLEKSRLLSDRFSAERPKGSFSTLEIQRTEQGDSAMYLCASSLEAYEQYFGPGTRLTVT.

This clonotype was seen a handful of times. This rearrangement joins TRBV5-1 to TRBJ1-1; TRBD1 aligns across 10 bases. CDR1 and CDR2 from the germline V gene are SGHRS and YFSETQ. This CDR3 has 15 residues. The ends lost 9 bases at V and 0 bases at J; junction bases unmatched: 8. The CDR3 region is CANGTGVCLNTEAFF. Written as DNA, the CDR3 is TGCGCCAACGGGACAGGGGTCTGCTTGAACACTGAAGCTTTCTTT.

The chain combines TRBV10-3 with TRBJ2-1; tentatively, D is TRBD1 (5 bases). This CDR3 is 15 amino acids long. Germline V gene lookup returns CDR1 ENHRY and CDR2 SYGVKD. With 3 bases removed from V and 2 bases from J, the gap between germline ends came to 11 bases. DNA of the CDR3: TGTGCCATCAGTGACCAGCAGGGCCCCTACAATGAGCAGTTCTTC. It is translated as CAISDQQGPYNEQFF.